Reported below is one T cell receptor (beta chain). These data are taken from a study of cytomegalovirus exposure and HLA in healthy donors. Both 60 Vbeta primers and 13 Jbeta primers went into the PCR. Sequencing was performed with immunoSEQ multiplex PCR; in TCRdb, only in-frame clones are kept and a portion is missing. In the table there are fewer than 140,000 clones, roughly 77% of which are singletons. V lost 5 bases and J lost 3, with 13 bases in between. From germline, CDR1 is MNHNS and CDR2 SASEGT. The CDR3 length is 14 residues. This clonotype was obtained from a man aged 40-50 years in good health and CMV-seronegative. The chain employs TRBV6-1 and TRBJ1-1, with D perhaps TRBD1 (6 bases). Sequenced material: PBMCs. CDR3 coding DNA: TGTGCCAGCAGTAACAGGGCTGGGTACACTGAAGCTTTCTTT. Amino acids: CASSNRAGYTEAFF.